The source of this T cell receptor beta chain is a study of blood T cells in healthy people across ages. The study's findings and limits: TCR beta diversity correlated strongly with naive T cell percentage.

The CDR3 spans 14 residues. V lost 5 bases and J 0 bases, leaving 10 bases between the germline ends. Germline V lookup: CDR1 SEHNR, CDR2 FQNEAQ (reference sequence). Alongside a J-beta primer mix, a sample-barcoded 5' primer served in a second PCR lasting about 7 to 12 cycles. A tag from a template-switch adaptor with 12 random nucleotides marked each cDNA molecule. One entry per CDR3 protein results from TCRdb running MiXCR on the 5' RACE reads. The sample comprises 850,000 to 1,100,000 distinct CDR3 sequences, about two fifths of which are singletons, and around 13% rests with the top ten. A few counts support this clonotype. What it binds is not known.

This sequence was found in a man younger than 35 in good health. V is TRBV7-9 and J is TRBJ1-1; D is unresolved. Source material: blood. The chain's CDR3 is CASSLTVLNTEAFF. CDR3 DNA: TGTGCCAGCAGCCTTACAGTGCTGAACACTGAAGCTTTCTTT.